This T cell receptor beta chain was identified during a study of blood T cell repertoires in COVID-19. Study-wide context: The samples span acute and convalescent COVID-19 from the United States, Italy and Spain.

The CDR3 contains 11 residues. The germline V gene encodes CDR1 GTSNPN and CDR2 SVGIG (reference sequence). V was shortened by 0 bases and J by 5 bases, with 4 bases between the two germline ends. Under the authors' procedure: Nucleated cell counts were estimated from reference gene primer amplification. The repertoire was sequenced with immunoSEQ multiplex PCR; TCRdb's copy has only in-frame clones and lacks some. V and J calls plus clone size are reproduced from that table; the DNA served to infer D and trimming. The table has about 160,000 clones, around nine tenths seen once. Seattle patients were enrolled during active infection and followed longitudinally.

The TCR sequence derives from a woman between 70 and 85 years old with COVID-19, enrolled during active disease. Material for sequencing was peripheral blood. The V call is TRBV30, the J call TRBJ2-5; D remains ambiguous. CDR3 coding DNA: TGTGCCTGGAGTGTACTTGAGACCCAGTACTTC. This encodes CAWSVLETQYF. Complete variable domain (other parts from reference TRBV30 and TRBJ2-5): SQTIHQWPATLVQPVGSPLSLECTVEGTSNPNLYWYRQAAGRGLQLLFYSVGIGQISSEVPQNLSASRPQDRQFILSSKKLLLSDSGFYLCAWSVLETQYFGPGTRLLVL.